One TCR beta chain is described in this entry. The time point was: pre-treatment sample, taken before nivolumab and TIL therapy. These data come from a study of TIL therapy for anti-PD-1-resistant metastatic lung cancer. Study-wide context: Patients had a median age of around 56 years (range about 35-85). Tumors carried a median around 1.4 non-synonymous mutations per megabase.

CDR3 length: 14 amino acids. The germline gives CDR1 LGHNA, CDR2 YSLEER. V lost 4 bases, J lost 0 bases, and 8 bases lay in between. The libraries were made with immunoSEQ v3. Clones were read by immunoSEQ multiplex PCR, and TCRdb kept only the in-frame ones, dropping some. The repertoire consists of tens of thousands of clones, with roughly 85% occurring once and the leading ten covering about 5%. This receptor was taken from a woman aged 30-79 years with non-small cell lung cancer. Sequencing was performed on blood, taken at baseline. The chain uses TRBV4-3 and TRBJ2-3; D remains ambiguous. The CDR3 loop is CASSRVGSTDTQYF. CDR3 bases: TGCGCCAGCAGCCGGGTGGGTAGCACAGATACGCAGTATTTT.